What follows are 2 T cell receptor beta chains derived from one specimen sequenced in a study of prognosis after radiotherapy for stage I lung cancer. Using two-round multiplex PCR, the authors amplified TCR beta CDR3 from genomic DNA. First-round PCR used primers specific to each TRBV and TRBJ gene. TCRdb itself ran the multiplex PCR reads through MiXCR, one entry per CDR3 protein. The data hold tens of thousands of distinct CDR3 sequences, with around a third observed a single time. Sequenced material: PBMCs, taken before or after stereotactic body radiation therapy (not recorded which). All receptors come from a donor over 45 with non-small cell lung cancer.

This clonotype was picked up many times. This chain connects TRBV3-1 to TRBJ1-1, with D perhaps matching TRBD1 (6 bases). This CDR3 region has 13 residues. Germline CDR1 is LGHDT and CDR2 is YNNKEL (reference sequence). Deletions cut 2 bases from V and 6 bases from J, with 10 bases between. In DNA form, the CDR3 reads TGTGCCAGCAGCCAACTACAGGGCTCTGAAGCTTTCTTT. This encodes CASSQLQGSEAFF.

This clonotype was observed many times. This chain links TRBV30 with TRBJ2-7; TRBD1 aligns across 7 bases. V shed 7 bases and J 5 bases; nucleotides not matched to a gene: 8. CDR1 is GTSNPN, CDR2 SVGIG, per germline (reference sequence). CDR3 length equals 12 residues. CDR3 DNA: TGTGCCTATGACAGGGTAGGTAACGAGCAGTACTTC. Its protein product is CAYDRVGNEQYF. Filled out from reference TRBV30 and TRBJ2-7, the complete variable domain reads SQTIHQWPATLVQPVGSPLSLECTVEGTSNPNLYWYRQAAGRGLQLLFYSVGIGQISSEVPQNLSASRPQDRQFILSSKKLLLSDSGFYLCAYDRVGNEQYFGPGTRLTVT.